This T cell receptor beta chain is drawn from a study of T-cell memory formation after mild COVID-19 (dated by TCRdb to the early 2020s). About the study as a whole: Most TCR sequence clusters were specific to one of the two donors. Two young, previously healthy adult volunteers made up the cohort, one male and one female. In two donors, T-cell clones that expanded and contracted after mild COVID-19 were tracked by sequencing TCRalpha and TCRbeta repertoires over time.

Ficoll-Paque density gradient centrifugation was the method used to isolate PBMCs. The run used an Illumina NovaSeq 6000. TCRalpha and TCRbeta cDNA libraries were built by 5'RACE with constant-segment primers, adding sample barcodes and unique molecular identifiers. RNA was extracted from every sample with Trizol reagent. Libraries were amplified in two PCR steps, with a second sample barcode and Illumina TruSeq adapters added in the second step. Sequencing of the libraries was done on an Illumina NovaSeq, producing 2 x 150 bp paired-end reads. Regarding the original processing steps: The reads were demultiplexed and collapsed into UMI-guided consensus sequences using migec v1.2.7. Using mixcr v2.1.11, the UMI consensuses were aligned to TRA and TRB V and J templates and assembled into clonotypes. A clonotype was counted as expanded or contracted only if both edgeR and NoisET called the change significant, with noise models trained on biological replicates. For edgeR calls, a false discovery rate-adjusted p below 0.01 and a log2 fold-change threshold of 1 were applied. As an exploratory analysis of dynamics, max-normalized trajectories of the 1000 most abundant clonotypes were examined with PCA combined with hierarchical clustering. The CD4 or CD8 phenotype of responding clones was assigned using the separately sequenced CD4+ and CD8+ repertoires. TCRdb ran its own pipeline on the public reads, namely fastp trimming at Q25 and MiXCR clone calling, and kept in-frame beta chains. Entries are consolidated by CDR3 protein sequence, retaining the most common genes and DNA. TCRdb assigned the V and J calls; the authors' analysis was not used. Across this sample there are about 120,000 distinct CDR3 sequences, with roughly 15% seen only once. The ten most abundant clones make up approximately 14% of the sample.

V and J are truncated by 3 bases and 4 bases respectively, leaving an intervening sequence of 12 bases. CDR1 and CDR2 are drawn from the germline V gene: LGHNA, YSLEER. From its cysteine to its phenylalanine, the CDR3 spans 14 amino acids. The retained sequence is limited to the CDR3, 42 bases, with the frame set at the first base. This clonotype appeared a few times. The target of this receptor is not known. Base qualities are not provided; no much larger clone lies one nucleotide away. What the authors observed across the whole study: Only two mild cases were covered by the study, and larger cohorts that include severe cases with pre-infection samples were considered necessary. Clones that contracted from day 15 to 85 showed balanced CD4/CD8 phenotypes, whereas a second wave of clones that expanded from day 15 to 37 leaned towards CD4+. SARS-CoV-2 specificity was not confirmed for the second-wave clones peaking on day 37. Some responding clones were detected in pre-infection memory, which suggested that pre-existing cross-reactive memory T cells had joined the SARS-CoV-2 response. Contracting CD4+ clones were located mainly in the CM and EM memory subsets, whereas CD8+ clones were found to be enriched in EMRA.

The sequence is built from TRBV4-3 and TRBJ1-1; the D gene lacks a confident call. The sequencing input was PBMCs or a T cell subset sorted from them (not recorded which). This receptor was taken from an adult woman who had mild COVID-19 (a few samples of this study predate the infection). The sample titles of this study are shuffled in the database, so cell type and time point are left out; the donor was told from shared clones. CDR3 loop: CASSQRKGFTEAFF. In nucleotides, the sequence is TGCGCCAGCAGCCAGCGGAAAGGGTTCACTGAAGCTTTCTTT.